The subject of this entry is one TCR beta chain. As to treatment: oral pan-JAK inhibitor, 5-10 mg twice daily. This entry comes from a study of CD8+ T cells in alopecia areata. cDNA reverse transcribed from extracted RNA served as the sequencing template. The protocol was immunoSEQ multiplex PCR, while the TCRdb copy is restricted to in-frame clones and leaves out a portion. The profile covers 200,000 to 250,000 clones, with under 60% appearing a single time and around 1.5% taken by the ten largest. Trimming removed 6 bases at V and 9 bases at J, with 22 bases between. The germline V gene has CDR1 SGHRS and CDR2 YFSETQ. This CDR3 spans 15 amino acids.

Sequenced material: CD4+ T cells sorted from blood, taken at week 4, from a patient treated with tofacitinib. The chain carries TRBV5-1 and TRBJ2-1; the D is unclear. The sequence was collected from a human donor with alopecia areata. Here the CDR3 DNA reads TGCGCCAGCAACTCTGACATTGGCAGGCCGGGTGAGCAGTTCTTC. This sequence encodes CASNSDIGRPGEQFF.